Presented here are 26 T cell receptor beta chains from one specimen sequenced in a study of response to subunit inactivated influenza vaccine. TCRdb redid the calling of the RT-PCR reads with MiXCR, one entry per CDR3 protein. The data contain just under 550,000 distinct CDR3 sequences, under 25% of them singletons. The sample was also linked to a second study, of T cells expressing NK-cell markers. This second study says: 5'RACE template switching with UMIs produced the TCR beta cDNA.

Material: CD4+ T cells sorted from PBMCs, obtained approximately 12 days after vaccination. The receptors come from a man aged 50 to 60 who received an inactivated influenza vaccine.

This clonotype showed up just a few times. A read error may produce the germline difference seen at one junction end. This sequence joins TRBV6-6 and TRBJ2-2; no firm D call. Germline assignment: CDR1 MNHNY and CDR2 SVGAGI (reference sequence). The CDR3 is 13 amino acids. The CDR3 loop is CASSYSSPGELFF. The CDR3 nucleotides read TGCGCCAGCAGTTATAGTAGCCCCGGGGAGCTGTTTTTT.

The chain recombines TRBV5-1 with TRBJ2-2, with 9 bases identical to TRBD1. V trimming: 2 bases; J trimming: 7 bases; junction bases outside the gene matches: 6. Germline CDR1 SGHRS, CDR2 YFSETQ. The CDR3 is made up of 15 amino acids. CDR3 nucleotide sequence: TGCGCCAGCAGCTTACAGGGGGCAAGGGACGGGGAGCTGTTTTTT. Encoded protein: CASSLQGARDGELFF.

The chain links TRBV19 to TRBJ1-1; no clear D. Germline CDR1 and CDR2: LNHDA and SQIVND (reference sequence). There are 14 residues in the CDR3. The germline V and J ends were trimmed by 3 bases and 6 bases, with 14 bases remaining between them. This CDR3 reads CASSISSGIAEAFF. CDR3 nucleotides: TGTGCCAGTAGTATCTCCAGCGGGATAGCTGAAGCTTTCTTT.

V is TRBV3-1 and J is TRBJ2-7; D is possibly TRBD2 (6 bases). In germline, CDR1 is LGHDT, CDR2 YNNKEL (reference sequence). Trimming pared 1 base from V and 3 bases from J, leaving 13 bases between. The CDR3 extends over 15 amino acids. CDR3 DNA sequence: TGTGCCAGCAGCCAAGGTCCGACAGCGGGCTACGAGCAGTACTTC. Protein sequence: CASSQGPTAGYEQYF.

V usage is TRBV7-2 and J usage is TRBJ2-3, with a weak D call TRBD2 (6 bases). Germline V CDR1 and CDR2: SGHTA, FQGNSA. V lost 2 bases, J lost 0 bases, and 9 bases lay in between. This CDR3 has 15 amino acids. CDR3: CASSLSSVSTDTQYF. The CDR3 DNA follows: TGTGCCAGCAGCTTATCTAGCGTGAGCACAGATACGCAGTATTTT.

In this sample, this clonotype turned up a few times. This chain uses TRBV6-1 with TRBJ2-5; no firm D call. Germline V gene sequence: CDR1 MNHNS, CDR2 SASEGT. The CDR3 contains 14 residues. Trimming removed 7 bases at V and 2 bases at J, with 14 bases between. DNA for the CDR3: TGTGCCAGCACTGTTTTCCCCTCACAAGAGACCCAGTACTTC. Protein product: CASTVFPSQETQYF.

As regards this clonotype: Since a much larger clone is just one base distant, this may be a read error. The V gene is TRBV14, the J gene TRBJ2-6; D gene unclear. Germline CDR1 is SGHDN and CDR2 is FVKESK. With 6 bases removed from V and 0 bases from J, the gap between germline ends came to 18 bases. This CDR3 region has 18 residues. CDR3 nucleotides: TGTGCCAGCAGTTTCCGTCCGACCGCGTTCTCTGGGGCCAACGTCCTGACTTTC. Amino acid sequence: CASSFRPTAFSGANVLTF.

The rearrangement links TRBV20-1 to TRBJ2-7; 9 positions agree with TRBD2. Germline V gene data show CDR1 as DFQATT and CDR2 as SNEGSKA (reference sequence). The CDR3 loop spans 17 amino acids. Germline trimming cut 5 bases from V and 5 bases from J; bases unmatched to any gene: 19. This CDR3 reads CSAQDRPPGLALHEQYF. CDR3 sequence (DNA): TGCAGTGCTCAGGACAGGCCGCCGGGACTAGCACTTCACGAGCAGTACTTC.

This clonotype was counted many times. The chain has TRBV28 and TRBJ2-1; 11 bases fit TRBD2. The CDR3 contains 16 residues. V lost 5 bases to trimming and J lost 9 bases; unmatched junction nucleotides: 12. Germline-derived CDR1 and CDR2 are MDHEN and SYDVKM. CDR3 bases: TGTGCCAGCAGTCCCTTTAGCGGGAGGGCCGGGGTTGAGCAGTTCTTC. Protein product: CASSPFSGRAGVEQFF. Variable domain in full (rest from reference TRBV28 and TRBJ2-1): DVKVTQSSRYLVKRTGEKVFLECVQDMDHENMFWYRQDPGLGLRLIYFSYDVKMKEKGDIPEGYSVSREKKERFSLILESASTNQTSMYLCASSPFSGRAGVEQFFGPGTRLTVL.

This chain joins TRBV5-1 and TRBJ2-1; 11 positions agree with TRBD2. Germline V gene data show CDR1 as SGHRS and CDR2 as YFSETQ. This CDR3 has 15 residues. V lost 3 bases, J lost 4 bases, and 3 bases stayed unmatched. The CDR3 protein is CASSWGLAEYNEQFF. The CDR3 nucleotides read TGCGCCAGCAGCTGGGGACTAGCGGAGTACAATGAGCAGTTCTTC.

This clonotype was observed a few times. This chain links TRBV10-3 with TRBJ2-5, with 16 bases that match TRBD2. CDR1 and CDR2 (germline): ENHRY, SYGVKD. This CDR3 contains 16 residues. Losses at the gene ends were 7 bases for V and 2 bases for J; bases not matched to a gene: 4. The CDR3 DNA reads TGTGCCATCAAACCGGGACTAGCGGGGGGGCAAGAGACCCAGTACTTC. It specifies CAIKPGLAGGQETQYF.

This clonotype turned up a few times. The chain has TRBV2 and TRBJ2-2; D may correspond to TRBD1 or TRBD2 (6 bases each). From germline, CDR1 is SNHLY and CDR2 FYNNEI. The CDR3 has 14 residues. V lost 4 bases to trimming and J lost 6 bases, with 12 bases between them. The CDR3 bases are TGTGCCAGCAGTGTTCAGGGGAGGTCCGGGGAGCTGTTTTTT. Translating it yields CASSVQGRSGELFF.

V usage is TRBV19 and J usage is TRBJ1-4, with D uncertain. V lost 3 bases and J lost 8, with 10 bases in between. Germline CDR1 and CDR2: LNHDA and SQIVND (reference sequence). This CDR3 region has 13 residues. This CDR3 is CASSIHLEEKLFF. The CDR3 DNA reads TGTGCCAGTAGTATCCACCTCGAAGAAAAACTGTTTTTT.

The sample holds a few counts of this clonotype. The chain couples TRBV30 to TRBJ2-3; 12 bases align to TRBD2. The CDR3 consists of 17 residues. J was trimmed by 2 bases and V by 0 bases; bases with no gene match: 6. Germline lookup yields CDR1 GTSNPN and CDR2 SVGIG (reference sequence). The CDR3 DNA reads as TGTGCCTGGAGTGTTTCTCGGACTAGCGGGATCACAGATACGCAGTATTTT. Its protein product is CAWSVSRTSGITDTQYF.

This clonotype has at least ten counts. The chain carries TRBV6-2 or TRBV6-3 and TRBJ1-5; 7 bases are shared with TRBD1. The CDR3 sequence is 17 residues long. Germline CDR1 MNHEY, CDR2 SVGEGT. Trimming removed 2 bases from V and 2 bases from J; junction bases left unmatched: 9. The CDR3 region has the DNA TGTGCCAGCAGTTACCACAGACAGGGAATTGGCAATCAGCCCCAGCATTTT. This translates into CASSYHRQGIGNQPQHF.

The V call is TRBV30, the J call TRBJ2-3, with 7 bases lining up with TRBD2. This CDR3 is 15 amino acids long. Germline V gives CDR1 GTSNPN, CDR2 SVGIG (reference sequence). J was trimmed by 0 bases and V by 0 bases; bases with no gene match: 3. CDR3 sequence (DNA): TGTGCCTGGAGTGTGGCGGGAGTTAGCACAGATACGCAGTATTTT. This translates into CAWSVAGVSTDTQYF.

V is TRBV20-1 and J is TRBJ2-7, with 10 positions matching TRBD1. The J segment lost 5 bases and the V segment lost 1 base, leaving 5 bases of the junction unmatched. This CDR3 has 14 amino acids. Germline assignment: CDR1 DFQATT and CDR2 SNEGSKA (reference sequence). The CDR3 nucleotides read TGCAGTGCTAGAGTAGCGGGACAGGGGAACGAGCAGTACTTC. The encoded protein is CSARVAGQGNEQYF.

This chain links TRBV4-1 with TRBJ2-1; 8 bases align to TRBD2. After removal of 1 base from V and 3 bases from J, the junction contained 8 bases not matched to a gene. Germline V gene data show CDR1 as MGHRA and CDR2 as YSYEKL. This CDR3 has 17 residues. The CDR3 DNA sequence: TGCGCCAGCAGCCAAGTAAGCGCGGGGGGCCTCTACAATGAGCAGTTCTTC. Translating it yields CASSQVSAGGLYNEQFF.

This clonotype was counted only a few times. The V gene is TRBV7-2, the J gene TRBJ2-7; 12 bases are shared with TRBD2. CDR1 SGHTA and CDR2 FQGNSA come from the germline V gene. The length of the CDR3 is 16 residues. V lost 5 bases to trimming and J lost 2 bases; unmatched junction nucleotides: 7. CDR3 region: CASSTSGLAGPYEQYF. In nucleotides, the CDR3 is TGTGCCAGCAGCACTTCGGGACTAGCGGGTCCCTACGAGCAGTACTTC.

Ten or more counts support this clonotype. This chain connects TRBV2 to TRBJ2-3; D is possibly TRBD2 (6 bases). With 6 bases removed from V and 5 bases from J, the gap between germline ends came to 9 bases. The germline V gene has CDR1 SNHLY and CDR2 FYNNEI. The CDR3 covers 12 residues. The CDR3 DNA is TGTGCCAGCAGAGTGGGGGGAGATACGCAGTATTTT. Encoded protein: CASRVGGDTQYF.

The V gene is TRBV29-1, the J gene TRBJ2-7, with 8 bases aligning to TRBD2. The germline gives CDR1 SQVTM, CDR2 ANQGSEA. The V segment lost 4 bases and the J segment 6 bases; nucleotides outside the gene matches: 8. The CDR3 is made up of 13 amino acids. The CDR3 DNA is TGCAGCGTTGGGCTTCAAGCGGGAGCCGAGCAGTACTTC. Protein product: CSVGLQAGAEQYF.

CDR3 region: CASSEHEGAGETQYF. CDR3 nucleotides: TGTGCCAGCAGTGAGCATGAGGGGGCGGGGGAGACCCAGTACTTC. The V and J genes are TRBV25-1 and TRBJ2-5, with a possible D match to TRBD1 (7 bases). The germline V gene has CDR1 MGHDK and CDR2 SYGVNS. This CDR3 spans 15 amino acids. Trimming pared 3 bases from V and 5 bases from J, leaving 16 bases between.

A few counts support this clonotype. This chain connects TRBV15 to TRBJ2-7; weak D call: TRBD1 (6 bases). Trimming removed 1 base at V and 7 bases at J, with 11 bases between. The CDR3 is 13 amino acids. Germline CDR1 and CDR2: LNHNV and YYDKDF (reference sequence). In DNA, the CDR3 is TGTGCCACCAGCAGAGGTGGACAGATGGAGCAGTACTTC. Amino acid sequence: CATSRGGQMEQYF.

The genes are TRBV28 and TRBJ2-1, with 14 bases that match TRBD2. The germline gives CDR1 MDHEN, CDR2 SYDVKM. The CDR3 consists of 15 residues. Trimming took 4 bases from V and 8 from J; bases not matched to a gene: 4. For the CDR3, the DNA is TGTGCCAGCAGTTCGCCGGGACTAGCGGGAGATGAGCAGTTCTTC. This gives the protein CASSSPGLAGDEQFF.

This clonotype was seen only a few times. V is TRBV9 and J is TRBJ1-2, with D maybe TRBD1 (5 bases). Trimming pared 4 bases from V and 7 bases from J, leaving 14 bases between. This CDR3 region has 13 residues. Germline CDR1 and CDR2: SGDLS and YYNGEE. The CDR3, as DNA: TGTGCCAGCAGCCGAAGCGAGGGACTTGGCTACACCTTC. Translating gives CASSRSEGLGYTF.

This clonotype was picked up a small number of times. The genes are TRBV6-1 and TRBJ1-2; TRBD1 aligns across 8 bases. Germline CDR1 and CDR2: MNHNS and SASEGT. Unmatched junction bases numbered 9, after V lost 6 bases and J lost 6 bases. CDR3 size: 14 residues. CDR3 in amino acids: CASSLAGGRDGYTF. CDR3 sequence (DNA): TGTGCCAGCAGCCTCGCAGGGGGCAGGGATGGCTACACCTTC.